This T cell receptor beta chain was retrieved from a study of blood T cell repertoires in COVID-19. This clone was seen just once. This CDR3 region has 13 residues. Trimming took 1 base from V and 4 from J, leaving 8 bases between them. Germline CDR1 is SGHNT and CDR2 is YENEEA. Enrollees, about 18 to 89 years old, lived in roughly 24 US areas. Libraries were prepared by immunoSEQ multiplex PCR; TCRdb keeps only in-frame clonotypes and omits some of them. The sample contains hundreds of thousands of clones, approximately 89% of which appear only once. The sequencing sample was made of PBMCs or T cells enriched from blood (not recorded which). This clonotype originated in a middle-aged woman who had recovered from COVID-19. V gene TRBV11-3 combines with J gene TRBJ2-7, with unresolved D. CDR3: CASSLGRMYEQYF. As DNA, the CDR3 is TGTGCCAGCAGCTTAGGGAGAATGTACGAGCAGTACTTC.